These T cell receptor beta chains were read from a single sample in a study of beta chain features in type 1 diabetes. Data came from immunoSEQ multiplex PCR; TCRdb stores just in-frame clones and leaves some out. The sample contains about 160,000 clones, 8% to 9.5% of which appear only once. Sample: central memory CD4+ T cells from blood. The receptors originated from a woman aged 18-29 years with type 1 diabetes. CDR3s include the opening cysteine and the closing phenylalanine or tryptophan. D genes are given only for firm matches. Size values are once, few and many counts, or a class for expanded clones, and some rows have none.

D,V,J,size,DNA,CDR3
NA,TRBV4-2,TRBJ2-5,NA,TGTGCCAGCAGCTTGCCAGGGGTCGGGCAAGAGACCCAGTACTTC,CASSLPGVGQETQYF
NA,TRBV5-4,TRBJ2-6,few,TGTGCCAGCAGCTTGAAGAGCTCCTCTGGGGCCAACGTCCTGACTTTC,CASSLKSSSGANVLTF
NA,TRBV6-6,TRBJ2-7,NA,TGTGCCAGCAGCCCTTGGCAGGGCCTCACCTACGAGCAGTACTTC,CASSPWQGLTYEQYF
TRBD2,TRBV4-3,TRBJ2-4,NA,TGCGCCAGCAGCCAAGAAACTAGCGGGGGACGGAGCATTCAGTACTTC,CASSQETSGGRSIQYF
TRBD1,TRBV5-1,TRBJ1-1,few,TGCGCCAGCAGCTTGGATGCGGTGACAGGGGAAACGGAAGCTTTCTTT,CASSLDAVTGETEAFF
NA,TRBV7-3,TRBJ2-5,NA,TGTGCCAGCAGCCCGCGACAGAGCAAAGAGACCCAGTACTTC,CASSPRQSKETQYF
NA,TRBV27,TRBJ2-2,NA,TGTGCCAGCAGTGGACCGGGACAAATCACCGGGGAGCTGTTTTTT,CASSGPGQITGELFF
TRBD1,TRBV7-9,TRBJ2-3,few,TGTGCCAGCAGCCTTACGACAGGGAGAGGCACAGATACGCAGTATTTT,CASSLTTGRGTDTQYF
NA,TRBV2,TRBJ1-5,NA,TGTGCCAGCCGACAGGAGGGCAATCAGCCCCAGCATTTT,CASRQEGNQPQHF
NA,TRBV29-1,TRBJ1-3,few,TGCAGCGCCCGGGAGACAGAGAAAAACACCATATATTTT,CSARETEKNTIYF
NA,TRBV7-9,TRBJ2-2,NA,TGTGCCAGCAGCCCTAGACAGCTGAACACCGGGGAGCTGTTTTTT,CASSPRQLNTGELFF
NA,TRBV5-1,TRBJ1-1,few,TGCGCCAGCAGCTTGGATCCGGGGGGCTCTGAAGCTTTCTTT,CASSLDPGGSEAFF
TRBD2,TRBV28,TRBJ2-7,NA,TGTGCCAGCACCATCCCCGGGGGGACCTACGAGCAGTACTTC,CASTIPGGTYEQYF
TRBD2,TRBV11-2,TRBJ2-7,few,TGTGCCAGCAGCTTAGCGACTAGCGGAAGCTACGAGCAGTACTTC,CASSLATSGSYEQYF
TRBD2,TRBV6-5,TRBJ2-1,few,TGTGCCAGCAGCCTAGCGGGCATAACGAACAATGAGCAGTTCTTC,CASSLAGITNNEQFF
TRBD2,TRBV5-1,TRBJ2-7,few,TGCGCCAGCAGCTTGCGGCGGGGGTCGGGTTTACTCTACGAGCAGTACTTC,CASSLRRGSGLLYEQYF
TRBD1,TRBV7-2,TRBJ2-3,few,TGTGCCAGCAGCTCGGGACAGTCCACAGATACGCAGTATTTT,CASSSGQSTDTQYF
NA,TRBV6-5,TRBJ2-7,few,TGTGCCAGCAGCTACGTCGCGGGGAACTACGAGCAGTACTTC,CASSYVAGNYEQYF
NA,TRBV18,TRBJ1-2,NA,TGTGCCAGCTCACCGGACGGGAGGTATGGCTACACCTTC,CASSPDGRYGYTF
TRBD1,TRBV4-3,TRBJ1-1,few,TGCGCCAGCAGCCACCTTGATGGGACAGGGACTGAAGCTTTCTTT,CASSHLDGTGTEAFF
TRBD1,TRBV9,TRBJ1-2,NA,TGTGCCAGCAGCGTAGGGGGACAGGGATTCTATGGCTACACCTTC,CASSVGGQGFYGYTF
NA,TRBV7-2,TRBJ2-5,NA,TGTGCCAGCAGCTTGGCCCTGAGGGTAGAGACCCAGTACTTC,CASSLALRVETQYF
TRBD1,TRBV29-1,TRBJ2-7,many,TGCAGCGTTTCAACCGGGACAGGGAGCAACGAGCAGTACTTC,CSVSTGTGSNEQYF
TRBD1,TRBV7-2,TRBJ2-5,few,TGTGCCAGCAGCCCGGGACAGGGGGAAACCCAGTACTTC,CASSPGQGETQYF
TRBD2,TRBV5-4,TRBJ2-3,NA,TGTAGGTTTGGACTAGCGGGGACTAGCACAGATACGCAGTATTTT,CRFGLAGTSTDTQYF
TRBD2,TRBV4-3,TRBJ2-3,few,TGCGCCAGCAGCCAGAACGGGCGGGAGCGGGCAGATACGCAGTATTTT,CASSQNGRERADTQYF
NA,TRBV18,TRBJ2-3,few,TGTGCCAGCTCACTACTGGGAGACAGCACAGATACGCAGTATTTT,CASSLLGDSTDTQYF
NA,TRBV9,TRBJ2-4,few,TGTGCCAGCAGCGCGGGACTGAAAAACATTCAGTACTTC,CASSAGLKNIQYF
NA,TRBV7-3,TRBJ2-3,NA,TGTGCCAGCAGCTTAGGAGCGGTAGCGGGCACAGATACGCAGTATTTT,CASSLGAVAGTDTQYF
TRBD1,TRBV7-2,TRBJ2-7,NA,TGTGCCAGCAGCCAGCAGTCGACAGGGAACGAGCAGTACTTC,CASSQQSTGNEQYF
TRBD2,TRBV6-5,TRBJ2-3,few,TGTGCCAGCAGTCGGGGGGTCCGCACAGATACGCAGTATTTT,CASSRGVRTDTQYF
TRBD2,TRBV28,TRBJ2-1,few,TGTGCCAGCAGTTTAGTGGCTAGCGGGAGGGATCAGTTCTTC,CASSLVASGRDQFF
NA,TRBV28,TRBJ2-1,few,TGTGCCAGCAGTTTCCTAGCCTATGAGCAGTTCTTC,CASSFLAYEQFF
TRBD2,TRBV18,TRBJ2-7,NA,TGTGCCAGCTCACCACAGCCAGCGGGGGGCCCTTACGAGCAGTACTTC,CASSPQPAGGPYEQYF
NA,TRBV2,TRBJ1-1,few,TGTGCCAGCAGTGATAAAGGGGGGGACACTGAAGCTTTCTTT,CASSDKGGDTEAFF
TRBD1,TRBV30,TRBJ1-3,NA,TGTGCCTGTTCTACAAGTGGGACAGCGAACTCTGGAAACACCATATATTTT,CACSTSGTANSGNTIYF